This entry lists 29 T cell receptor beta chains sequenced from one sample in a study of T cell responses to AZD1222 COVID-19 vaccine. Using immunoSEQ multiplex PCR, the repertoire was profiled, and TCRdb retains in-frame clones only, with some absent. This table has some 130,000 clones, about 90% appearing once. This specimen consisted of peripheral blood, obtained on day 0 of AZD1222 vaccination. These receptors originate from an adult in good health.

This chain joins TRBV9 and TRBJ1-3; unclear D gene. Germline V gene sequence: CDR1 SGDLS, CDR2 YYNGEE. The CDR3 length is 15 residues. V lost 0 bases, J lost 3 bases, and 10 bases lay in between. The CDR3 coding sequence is TGTGCCAGCAGCGTAGGGTTCGGAGGTGGAAACACCATATATTTT. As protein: CASSVGFGGGNTIYF. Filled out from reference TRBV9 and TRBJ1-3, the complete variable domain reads DSGVTQTPKHLITATGQRVTLRCSPRSGDLSVYWYQQSLDQGLQFLIQYYNGEERAKGNILERFSAQQFPDLHSELNLSSLELGDSALYFCASSVGFGGGNTIYFGEGSWLTVV.

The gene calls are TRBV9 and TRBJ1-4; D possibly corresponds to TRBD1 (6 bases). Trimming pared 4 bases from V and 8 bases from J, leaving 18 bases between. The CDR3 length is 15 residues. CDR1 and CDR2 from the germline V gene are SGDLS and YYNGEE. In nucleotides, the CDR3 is TGTGCCAGCAGCCCGGGGGGGCGGTTGTTGGAAAAACTGTTTTTT. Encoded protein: CASSPGGRLLEKLFF. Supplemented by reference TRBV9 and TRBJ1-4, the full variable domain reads DSGVTQTPKHLITATGQRVTLRCSPRSGDLSVYWYQQSLDQGLQFLIQYYNGEERAKGNILERFSAQQFPDLHSELNLSSLELGDSALYFCASSPGGRLLEKLFFGSGTQLSVL.

The CDR3 loop reads CASSQDNAHYEQYF. The CDR3 DNA sequence: TGCGCCAGCAGCCAAGATAACGCCCACTACGAGCAGTACTTC. The rearrangement joins TRBV4-3 to TRBJ2-7; D not certain. Trimming removed 0 bases at V and 3 bases at J, with 9 bases between. Germline CDR1 LGHNA, CDR2 YSLEER. CDR3 size: 14 residues.

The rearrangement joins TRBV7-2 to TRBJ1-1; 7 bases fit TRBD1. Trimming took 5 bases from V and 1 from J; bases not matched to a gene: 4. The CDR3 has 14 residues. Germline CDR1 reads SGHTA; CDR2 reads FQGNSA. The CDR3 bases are TGTGCCAGCAGCCTAAGGGGGCAGAACACTGAAGCTTTCTTT. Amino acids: CASSLRGQNTEAFF.

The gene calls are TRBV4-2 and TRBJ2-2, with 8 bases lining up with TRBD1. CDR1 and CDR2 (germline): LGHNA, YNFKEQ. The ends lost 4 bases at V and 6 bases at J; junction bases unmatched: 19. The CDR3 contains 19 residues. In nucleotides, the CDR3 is TGTGCCAGCAGCCGAAGGACAGGGTCGGGGTTCACCCTGGCCGGGGAGCTGTTTTTT. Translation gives CASSRRTGSGFTLAGELFF.

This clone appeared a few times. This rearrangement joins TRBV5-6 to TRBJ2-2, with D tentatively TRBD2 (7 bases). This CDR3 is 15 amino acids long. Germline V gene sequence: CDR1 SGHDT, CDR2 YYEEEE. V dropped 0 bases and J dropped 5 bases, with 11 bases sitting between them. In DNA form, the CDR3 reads TGTGCCAGCAGCTTGGCGGGGGGCTTGACCGGGGAGCTGTTTTTT. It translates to CASSLAGGLTGELFF.

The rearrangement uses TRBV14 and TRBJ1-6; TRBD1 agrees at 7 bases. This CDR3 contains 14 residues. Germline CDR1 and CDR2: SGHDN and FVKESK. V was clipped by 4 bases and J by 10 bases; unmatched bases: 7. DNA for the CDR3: TGTGCCAGCAGCCTTTTACAGGGGCGATCACCCCTCCACTTT. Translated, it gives CASSLLQGRSPLHF.

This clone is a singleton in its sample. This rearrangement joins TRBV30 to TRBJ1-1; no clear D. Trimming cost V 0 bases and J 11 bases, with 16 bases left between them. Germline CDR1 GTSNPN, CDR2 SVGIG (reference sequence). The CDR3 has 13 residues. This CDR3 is CAWSVLEAAWAFF. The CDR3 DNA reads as TGTGCCTGGAGTGTACTGGAGGCCGCGTGGGCTTTCTTT.

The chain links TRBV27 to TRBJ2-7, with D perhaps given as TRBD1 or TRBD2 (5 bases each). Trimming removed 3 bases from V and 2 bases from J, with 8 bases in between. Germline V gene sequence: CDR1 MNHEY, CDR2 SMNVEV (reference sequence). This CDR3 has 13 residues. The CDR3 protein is CASSLGPPYEQYF. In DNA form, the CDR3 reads TGTGCCAGCAGTTTGGGACCTCCCTACGAGCAGTACTTC.

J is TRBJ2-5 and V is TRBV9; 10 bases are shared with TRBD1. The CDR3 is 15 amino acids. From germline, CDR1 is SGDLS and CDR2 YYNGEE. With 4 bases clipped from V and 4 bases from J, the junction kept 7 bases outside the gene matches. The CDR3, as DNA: TGTGCCAGCAGCTTACGGGACAGGGGAGGAGAGACCCAGTACTTC. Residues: CASSLRDRGGETQYF.

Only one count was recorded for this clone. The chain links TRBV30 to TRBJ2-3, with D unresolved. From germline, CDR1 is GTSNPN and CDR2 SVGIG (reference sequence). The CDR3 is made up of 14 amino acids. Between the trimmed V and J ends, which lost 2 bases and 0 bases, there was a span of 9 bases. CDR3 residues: CAWSSRRSTDTQYF. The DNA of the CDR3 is TGTGCCTGGAGTTCGCGGAGAAGCACAGATACGCAGTATTTT.

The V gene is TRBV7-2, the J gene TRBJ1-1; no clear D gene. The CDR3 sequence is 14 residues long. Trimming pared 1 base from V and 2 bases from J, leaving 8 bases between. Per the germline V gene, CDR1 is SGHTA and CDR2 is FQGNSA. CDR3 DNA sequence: TGTGCCAGCAGCTTAGGCCCGGGCAACACTGAAGCTTTCTTT. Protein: CASSLGPGNTEAFF.

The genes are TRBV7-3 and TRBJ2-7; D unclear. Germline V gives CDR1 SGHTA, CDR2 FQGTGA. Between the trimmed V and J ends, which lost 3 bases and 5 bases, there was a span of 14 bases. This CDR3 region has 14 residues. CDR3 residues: CASSLEGIGHEQYF. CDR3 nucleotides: TGTGCCAGCAGCTTGGAAGGGATCGGCCACGAGCAGTACTTC.

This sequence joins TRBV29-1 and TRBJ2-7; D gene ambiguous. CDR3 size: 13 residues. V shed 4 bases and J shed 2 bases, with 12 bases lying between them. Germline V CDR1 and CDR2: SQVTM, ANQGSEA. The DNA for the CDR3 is TGCAGCGTTGCCCCCGGAAGTGCCTACGAGCAGTACTTC. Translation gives CSVAPGSAYEQYF.

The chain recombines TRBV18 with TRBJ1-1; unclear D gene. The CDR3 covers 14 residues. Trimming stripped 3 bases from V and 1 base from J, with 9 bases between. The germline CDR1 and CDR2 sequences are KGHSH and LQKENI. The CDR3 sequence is CASSPGGRNTEAFF. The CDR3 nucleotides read TGTGCCAGCTCACCGGGCGGGAGGAACACTGAAGCTTTCTTT.

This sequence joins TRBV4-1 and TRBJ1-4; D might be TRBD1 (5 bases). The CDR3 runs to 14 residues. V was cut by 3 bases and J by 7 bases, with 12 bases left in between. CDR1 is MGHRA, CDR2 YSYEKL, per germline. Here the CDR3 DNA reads TGCGCCAGCAGCCAGCAGGGAGTGGGTGAAAAACTGTTTTTT. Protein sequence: CASSQQGVGEKLFF.

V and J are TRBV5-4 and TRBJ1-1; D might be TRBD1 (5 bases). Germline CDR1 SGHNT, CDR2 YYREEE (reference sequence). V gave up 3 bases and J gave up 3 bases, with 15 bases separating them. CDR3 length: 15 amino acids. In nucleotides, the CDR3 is TGTGCCAGCAGCTCTGTTGAGACAGTGTACACTGAAGCTTTCTTT. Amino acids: CASSSVETVYTEAFF.

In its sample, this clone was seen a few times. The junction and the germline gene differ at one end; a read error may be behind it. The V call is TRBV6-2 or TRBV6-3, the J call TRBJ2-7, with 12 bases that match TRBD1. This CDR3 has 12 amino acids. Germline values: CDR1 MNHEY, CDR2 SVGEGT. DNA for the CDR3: TGTGCCAGCAGTGATCCGGGACAGGGGGCCAACTTC. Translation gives CASSDPGQGANF.

For the CDR3, the DNA is TGTGCCAGCAGCTTCGGAGGTGGGGATGAGCAGTTCTTC. Residues: CASSFGGGDEQFF. The chain is built from TRBV7-3 and TRBJ2-1; D is possibly TRBD2 (5 bases). Germline CDR1 SGHTA, CDR2 FQGTGA. Trimming pared 3 bases from V and 8 bases from J, leaving 11 bases between. The CDR3 covers 13 residues.

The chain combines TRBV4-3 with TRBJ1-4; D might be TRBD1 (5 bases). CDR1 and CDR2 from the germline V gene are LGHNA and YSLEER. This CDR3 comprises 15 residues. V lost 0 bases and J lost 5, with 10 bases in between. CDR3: CASSQEGWGNEKLFF. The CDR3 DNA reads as TGCGCCAGCAGCCAAGAGGGATGGGGCAATGAAAAACTGTTTTTT.

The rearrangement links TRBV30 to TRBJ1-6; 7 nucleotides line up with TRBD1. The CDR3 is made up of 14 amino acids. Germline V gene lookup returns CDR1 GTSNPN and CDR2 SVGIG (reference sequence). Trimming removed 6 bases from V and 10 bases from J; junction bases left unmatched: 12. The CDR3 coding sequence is TGTGCCTGTAGCACCCCGGGACAGCTGTCACCCCTCCACTTT. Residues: CACSTPGQLSPLHF.

The CDR3 region has the DNA TGTGCCAGCAGCCAAGAAGAGGGTAGCAGCTCAGCTAACTATGGCTACACCTTC. Amino acid sequence: CASSQEEGSSSANYGYTF. This chain joins TRBV4-2 and TRBJ1-2; D unclear. Germline CDR1 and CDR2: LGHNA and YNFKEQ. Deletions cut 0 bases from V and 0 bases from J, with 17 bases between. The CDR3 has 18 residues.

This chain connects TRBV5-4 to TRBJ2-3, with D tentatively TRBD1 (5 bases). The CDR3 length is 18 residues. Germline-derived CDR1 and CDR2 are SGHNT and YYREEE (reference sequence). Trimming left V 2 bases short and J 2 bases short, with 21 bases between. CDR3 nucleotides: TGTGCCAGCAGCTTCCCCCGCCAGGGCCTGGGGCACACAGATACGCAGTATTTT. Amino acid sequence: CASSFPRQGLGHTDTQYF.

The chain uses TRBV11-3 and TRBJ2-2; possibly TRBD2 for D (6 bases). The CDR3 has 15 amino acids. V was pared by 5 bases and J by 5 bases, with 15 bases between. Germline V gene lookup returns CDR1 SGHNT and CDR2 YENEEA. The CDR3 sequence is CASSPGERGTGELFF. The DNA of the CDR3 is TGTGCCAGCAGCCCGGGAGAGAGAGGAACCGGGGAGCTGTTTTTT.

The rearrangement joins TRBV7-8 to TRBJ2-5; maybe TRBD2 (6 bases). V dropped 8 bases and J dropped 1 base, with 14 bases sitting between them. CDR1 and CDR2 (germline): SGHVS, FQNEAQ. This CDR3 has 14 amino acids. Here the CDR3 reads CASLRWRGQETQYF. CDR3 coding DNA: TGTGCCAGCCTTCGGTGGAGGGGCCAAGAGACCCAGTACTTC.

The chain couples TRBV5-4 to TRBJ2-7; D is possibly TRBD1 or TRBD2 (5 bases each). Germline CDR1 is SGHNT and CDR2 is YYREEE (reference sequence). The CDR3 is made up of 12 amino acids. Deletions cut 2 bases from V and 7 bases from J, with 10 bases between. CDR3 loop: CASSFPWGEQYF. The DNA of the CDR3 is TGTGCCAGCAGCTTCCCGTGGGGGGAGCAGTACTTC.

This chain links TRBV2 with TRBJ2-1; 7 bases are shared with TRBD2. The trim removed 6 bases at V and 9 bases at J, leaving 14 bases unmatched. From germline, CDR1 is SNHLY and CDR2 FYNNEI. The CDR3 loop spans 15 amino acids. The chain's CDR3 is CASRAWSGKAGEQFF. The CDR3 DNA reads TGTGCCAGCAGGGCATGGAGCGGGAAGGCTGGTGAGCAGTTCTTC.

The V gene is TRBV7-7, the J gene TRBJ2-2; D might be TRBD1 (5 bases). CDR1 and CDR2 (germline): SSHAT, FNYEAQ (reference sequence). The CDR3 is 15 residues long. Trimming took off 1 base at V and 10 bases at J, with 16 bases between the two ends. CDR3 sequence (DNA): TGTGCCAGCAGCTTAGGAAGGGGCAGGGATGAGGAGCTGTTTTTT. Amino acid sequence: CASSLGRGRDEELFF.

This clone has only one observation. CDR3 coding DNA: TGCGCCAGCAGCTTGGGGCAGACCTCCTATGGCTACACCTTC. Its translation: CASSLGQTSYGYTF. This chain links TRBV5-1 with TRBJ1-2; D unresolved. The V gene's germline CDR1 is SGHRS and CDR2 YFSETQ. The CDR3 covers 14 residues. The V and J ends lost 0 bases and 4 bases respectively, with 10 bases between them.